This TCR beta chain was found in a study of T cells in Graves' hyperthyroidism and ophthalmopathy. General study results and limits: Ophthalmopathy was distinguished from stable hyperthyroidism by 13 V-J signatures. Blood also carried most thyroid clonotypes expanded above 0.001. It was a median about seven months before onset that the model predicted ophthalmopathy.

Amplified regions were TCR beta CDR3 sequences from RNA transcripts. First-round RT-PCR with HTBI primers amplified the TCR CDR3 region. TCRdb passed the multiplex PCR reads through MiXCR, listing each CDR3 protein once. Here the sample spans 600,000 or so distinct CDR3 sequences, 14% being singletons. PBMCs were collected from a 10 ml volume of fresh peripheral blood. This clonotype came up many times. Its target is unknown. Germline CDR1 is SQVTM and CDR2 is ANQGSEA. V was cut by 0 bases and J by 0 bases, with 12 bases left in between. The CDR3 totals 15 residues. The sample taken for sequencing was blood. The receptor was derived from a woman in her late teens or twenties with Graves' ophthalmopathy. The rearrangement uses TRBV29-1 and TRBJ2-7; D is possibly TRBD1 or TRBD2 (5 bases each). CDR3 bases: TGCAGCGTTGAAGATCCGTCAGGGAGCTCCTACGAGCAGTACTTC. Translating gives CSVEDPSGSSYEQYF.